This is a list of T cell receptor beta chains from one sample in a study of cytomegalovirus exposure and HLA in healthy donors. The table came from immunoSEQ multiplex PCR; TCRdb's copy has only in-frame clones and leaves some out. This table holds 150,000 to 200,000 clones, 75% found once. Sequences were obtained from PBMCs. The receptor source for this set is a woman in her thirties or forties in good health and CMV-seropositive. The CDR3 runs from the conserved cysteine through the conserved F or W. Fields, in order: V gene, clone size, J gene, D gene, CDR3 DNA, CDR3 protein. The D gene is left open where the match is weak. A row's size may be missing; if present it is once, few, many or a size class.

>TRBV19|NA|TRBJ1-1|NA
TGTGCCAGTAGCATCGACAGGGAAGCTTTCTTT
CASSIDREAFF
>TRBV29-1|NA|TRBJ1-1|NA
TGCAGCGAGATTGACAGCCTGAACACTGAAGCTTTCTTT
CSEIDSLNTEAFF
>TRBV5-1|NA|TRBJ1-5|NA
TGCGCCAGCAGCTTGGTGGGGGCGAGCAATCAGCCCCAGCATTTT
CASSLVGASNQPQHF
>TRBV5-1|NA|TRBJ1-1|TRBD1
TGCGCCAGCAGCTCACAGGGGGCGCGGGACACTGAAGCTTTCTTT
CASSSQGARDTEAFF
>TRBV5-1|NA|TRBJ2-7|NA
TGCGCCAGCAGCTCTTGGGCAGGGCAGTACGAGCAGTACTTC
CASSSWAGQYEQYF
>TRBV7-9|NA|TRBJ2-7|TRBD2
TGTTCCAGCAGCCCCGGACTAGCGGGAGCCTACGAGCAGTACTTC
CSSSPGLAGAYEQYF
>TRBV30|NA|TRBJ1-4|NA
TGTGCCTGGAGTGCAGGGACTCAGGGTGGGTTTGAAAAACTGTTTTTT
CAWSAGTQGGFEKLFF
>TRBV13|few|TRBJ2-7|NA
TGTGCCAGCAGCTTAGGGGCAGGCAAGTACGAGCAGTACTTC
CASSLGAGKYEQYF
>TRBV5-4|NA|TRBJ2-5|TRBD2
TGTGCCAGCAGCGTCGGACTAGCGGGAGGGCCAGAGGAGACCCAGTACTTC
CASSVGLAGGPEETQYF
>TRBV4-3|once|TRBJ2-2|NA
TGCGCCAGCAGCCTGAACGACAGGAACACCGGGGAGCTGTTTTTT
CASSLNDRNTGELFF